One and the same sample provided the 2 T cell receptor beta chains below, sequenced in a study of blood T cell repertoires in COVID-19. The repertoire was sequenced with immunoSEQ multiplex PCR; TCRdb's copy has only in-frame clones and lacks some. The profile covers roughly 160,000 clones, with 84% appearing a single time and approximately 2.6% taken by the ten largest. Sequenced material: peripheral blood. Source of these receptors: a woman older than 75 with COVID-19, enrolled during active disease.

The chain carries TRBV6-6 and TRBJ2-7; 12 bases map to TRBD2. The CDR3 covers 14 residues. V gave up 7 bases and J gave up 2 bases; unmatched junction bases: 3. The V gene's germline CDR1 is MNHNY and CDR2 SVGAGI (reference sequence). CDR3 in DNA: TGTGCCAGCACCGGGACTAGCGGGCCCTACGAGCAGTACTTC. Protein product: CASTGTSGPYEQYF.

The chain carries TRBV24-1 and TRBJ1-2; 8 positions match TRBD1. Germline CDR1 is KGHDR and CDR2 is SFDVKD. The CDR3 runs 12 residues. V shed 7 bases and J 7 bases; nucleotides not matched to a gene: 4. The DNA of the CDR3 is TGTGCCACCAGCCGGACAGGGTCTGGCTACACCTTC. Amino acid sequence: CATSRTGSGYTF.